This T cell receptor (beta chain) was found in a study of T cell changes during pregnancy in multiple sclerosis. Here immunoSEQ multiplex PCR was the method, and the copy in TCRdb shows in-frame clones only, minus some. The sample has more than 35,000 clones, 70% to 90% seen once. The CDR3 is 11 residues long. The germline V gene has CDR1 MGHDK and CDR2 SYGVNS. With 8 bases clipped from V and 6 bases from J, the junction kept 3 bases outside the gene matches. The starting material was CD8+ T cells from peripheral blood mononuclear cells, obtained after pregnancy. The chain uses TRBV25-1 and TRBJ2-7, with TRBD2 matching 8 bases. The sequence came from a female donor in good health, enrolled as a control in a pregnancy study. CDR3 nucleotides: TGTGCCAGCGGACTAGCCGCCGAGCAGTACTTC. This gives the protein CASGLAAEQYF.